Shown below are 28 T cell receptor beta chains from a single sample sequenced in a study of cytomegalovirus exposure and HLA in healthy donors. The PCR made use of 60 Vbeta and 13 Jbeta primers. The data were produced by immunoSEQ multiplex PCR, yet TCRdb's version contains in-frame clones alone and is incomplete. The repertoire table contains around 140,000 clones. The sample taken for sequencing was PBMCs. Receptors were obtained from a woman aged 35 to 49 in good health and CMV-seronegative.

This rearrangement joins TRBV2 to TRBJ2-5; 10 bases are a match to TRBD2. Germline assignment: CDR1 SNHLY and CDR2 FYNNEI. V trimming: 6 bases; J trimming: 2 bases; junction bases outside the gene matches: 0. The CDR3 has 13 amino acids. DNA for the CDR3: TGTGCCAGCAGGACTAGCGGGCAAGAGACCCAGTACTTC. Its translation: CASRTSGQETQYF.

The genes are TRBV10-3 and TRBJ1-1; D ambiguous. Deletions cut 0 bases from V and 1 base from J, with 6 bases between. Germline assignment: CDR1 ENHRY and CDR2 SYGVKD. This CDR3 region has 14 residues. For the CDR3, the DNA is TGTGCCATCAGTGAGTCCACCAGGAACACTGAAGCTTTCTTT. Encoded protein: CAISESTRNTEAFF.

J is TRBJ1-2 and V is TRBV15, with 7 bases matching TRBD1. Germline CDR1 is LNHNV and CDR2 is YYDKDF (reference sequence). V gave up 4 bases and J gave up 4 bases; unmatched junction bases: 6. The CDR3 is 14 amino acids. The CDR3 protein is CATSKLDRSYGYTF. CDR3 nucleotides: TGTGCCACCAGCAAACTGGACAGGAGCTATGGCTACACCTTC.

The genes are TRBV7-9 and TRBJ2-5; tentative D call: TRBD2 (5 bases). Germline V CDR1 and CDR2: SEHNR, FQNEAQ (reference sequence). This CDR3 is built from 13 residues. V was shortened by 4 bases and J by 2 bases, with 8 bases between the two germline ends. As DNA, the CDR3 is TGTGCCAGCAGCTCCTCGGGGCAAGAGACCCAGTACTTC. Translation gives CASSSSGQETQYF.

In DNA, the CDR3 is TGTGCCAGCAGCATATTGGCCGCCGGGACAAGCTACGAGCAGTACTTC. It codes for CASSILAAGTSYEQYF. The J gene is TRBJ2-7, the V gene TRBV27; TRBD1 might be the D (6 bases). CDR3 length: 16 amino acids. Deletions cut 6 bases from V and 3 bases from J, with 21 bases between. Germline CDR1 reads MNHEY; CDR2 reads SMNVEV (reference sequence).

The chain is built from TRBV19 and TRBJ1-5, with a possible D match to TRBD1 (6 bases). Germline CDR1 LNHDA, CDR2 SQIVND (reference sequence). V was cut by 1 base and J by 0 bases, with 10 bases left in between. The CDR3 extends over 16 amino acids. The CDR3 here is CASSIGTAYSNQPQHF. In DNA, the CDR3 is TGTGCCAGTAGTATAGGGACAGCTTATAGCAATCAGCCCCAGCATTTT.

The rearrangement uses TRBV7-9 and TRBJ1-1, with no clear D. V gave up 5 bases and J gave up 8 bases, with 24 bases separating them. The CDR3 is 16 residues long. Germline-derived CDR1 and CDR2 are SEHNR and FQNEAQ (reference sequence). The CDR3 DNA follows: TGTGCCAGCAGCCCACGGATCGGAAGGAGGAATGTCGAAGCTTTCTTT. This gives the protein CASSPRIGRRNVEAFF.

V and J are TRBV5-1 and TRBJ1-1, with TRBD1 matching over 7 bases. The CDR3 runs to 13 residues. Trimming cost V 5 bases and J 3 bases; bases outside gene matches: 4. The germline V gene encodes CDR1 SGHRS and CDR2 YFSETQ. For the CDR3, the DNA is TGCGCCAGCAGACGCGACAGGGACACTGAAGCTTTCTTT. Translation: CASRRDRDTEAFF.

The CDR3 reads CASSPAGASGQPQHF. For the CDR3, the DNA is TGTGCCAGCAGCCCCGCAGGGGCCTCGGGGCAGCCCCAGCATTTT. The rearrangement uses TRBV7-2 and TRBJ1-5, with a weak D call TRBD1 (6 bases). Trimming removed 5 bases at V and 7 bases at J, with 18 bases between. The CDR3 has 15 residues. Germline loops: CDR1 SGHTA, CDR2 FQGNSA.

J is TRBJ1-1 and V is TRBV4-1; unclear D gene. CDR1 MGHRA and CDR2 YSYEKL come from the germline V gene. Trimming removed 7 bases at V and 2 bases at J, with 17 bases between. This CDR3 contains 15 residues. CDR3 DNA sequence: TGCGCCAGCACCCAGGAGCGGGGAGCAAACACTGAAGCTTTCTTT. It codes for CASTQERGANTEAFF.

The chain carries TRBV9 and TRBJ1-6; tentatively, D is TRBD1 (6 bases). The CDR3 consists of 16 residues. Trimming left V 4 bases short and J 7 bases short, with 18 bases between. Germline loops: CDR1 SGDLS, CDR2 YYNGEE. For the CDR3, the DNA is TGTGCCAGCAGCCCCCTCTCTGAGCAGGGGAATTCACCCCTCCACTTT. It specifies CASSPLSEQGNSPLHF.

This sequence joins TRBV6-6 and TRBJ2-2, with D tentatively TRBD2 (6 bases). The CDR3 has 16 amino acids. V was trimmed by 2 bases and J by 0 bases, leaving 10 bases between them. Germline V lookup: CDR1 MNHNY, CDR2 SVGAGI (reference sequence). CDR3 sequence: CASSYGRGPNTGELFF. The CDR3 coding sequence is TGTGCCAGCAGTTACGGGCGGGGCCCGAACACCGGGGAGCTGTTTTTT.

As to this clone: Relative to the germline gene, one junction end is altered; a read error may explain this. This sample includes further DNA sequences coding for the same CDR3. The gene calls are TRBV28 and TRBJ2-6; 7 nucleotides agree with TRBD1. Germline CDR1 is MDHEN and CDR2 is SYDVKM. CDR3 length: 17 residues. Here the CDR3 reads CASSLTGYQTGANVLTF. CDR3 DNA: TGTGCCAGCAGTTTGACAGGGTATCAAACTGGGGCCAACGTCCTGACCTTC.

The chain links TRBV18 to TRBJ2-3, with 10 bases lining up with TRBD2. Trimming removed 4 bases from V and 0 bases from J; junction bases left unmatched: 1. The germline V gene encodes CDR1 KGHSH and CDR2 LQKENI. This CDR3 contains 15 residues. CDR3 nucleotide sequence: TGTGCCAGCTCACTTAGCGGGGGGAGCACAGATACGCAGTATTTT. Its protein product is CASSLSGGSTDTQYF.

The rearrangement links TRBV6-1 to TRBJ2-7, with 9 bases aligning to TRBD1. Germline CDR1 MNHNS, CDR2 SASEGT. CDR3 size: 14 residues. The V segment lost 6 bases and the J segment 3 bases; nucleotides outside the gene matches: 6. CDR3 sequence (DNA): TGTGCCAGCAGGGGGACAGGGAGTCACTACGAGCAGTACTTC. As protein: CASRGTGSHYEQYF.

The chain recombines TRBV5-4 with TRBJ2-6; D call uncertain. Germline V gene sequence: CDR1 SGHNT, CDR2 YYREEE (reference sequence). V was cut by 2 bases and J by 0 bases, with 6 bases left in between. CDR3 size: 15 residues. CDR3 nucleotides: TGTGCCAGCAGCTTCGACTTCTCTGGGGCCAACGTCCTGACTTTC. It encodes CASSFDFSGANVLTF.

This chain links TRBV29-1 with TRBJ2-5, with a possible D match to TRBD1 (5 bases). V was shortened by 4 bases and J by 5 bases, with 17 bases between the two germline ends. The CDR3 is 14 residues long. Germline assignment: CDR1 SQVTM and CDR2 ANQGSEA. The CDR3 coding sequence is TGCAGCGTTGGAGTGGGGCTGACGGAGGAGACCCAGTACTTC. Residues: CSVGVGLTEETQYF.

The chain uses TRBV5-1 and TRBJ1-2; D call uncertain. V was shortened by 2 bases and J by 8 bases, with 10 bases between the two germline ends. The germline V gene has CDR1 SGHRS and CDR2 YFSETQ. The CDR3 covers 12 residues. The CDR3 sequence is CASSFRTGGYTF. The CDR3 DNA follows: TGCGCCAGCAGCTTTAGAACGGGAGGCTACACCTTC.

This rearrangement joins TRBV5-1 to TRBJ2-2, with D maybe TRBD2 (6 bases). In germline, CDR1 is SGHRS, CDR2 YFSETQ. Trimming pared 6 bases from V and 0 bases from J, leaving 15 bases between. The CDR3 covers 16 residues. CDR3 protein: CASTMRGVANTGELFF. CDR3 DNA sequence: TGCGCCAGCACCATGCGGGGAGTCGCGAACACCGGGGAGCTGTTTTTT. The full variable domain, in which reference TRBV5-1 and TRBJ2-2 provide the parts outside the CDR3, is KAGVTQTPRYLIKTRGQQVTLSCSPISGHRSVSWYQQTPGQGLQFLFEYFSETQRNKGNFPGRFSGRQFSNSRSEMNVSTLELGDSALYLCASTMRGVANTGELFFGEGSRLTVL.

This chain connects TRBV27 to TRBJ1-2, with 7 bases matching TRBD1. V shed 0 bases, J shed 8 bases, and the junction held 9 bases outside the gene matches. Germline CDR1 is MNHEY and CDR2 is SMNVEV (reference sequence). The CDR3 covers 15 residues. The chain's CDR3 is CASSLSPKGARGYTF. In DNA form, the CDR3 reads TGTGCCAGCAGTTTATCGCCGAAGGGGGCGAGAGGCTACACCTTC.

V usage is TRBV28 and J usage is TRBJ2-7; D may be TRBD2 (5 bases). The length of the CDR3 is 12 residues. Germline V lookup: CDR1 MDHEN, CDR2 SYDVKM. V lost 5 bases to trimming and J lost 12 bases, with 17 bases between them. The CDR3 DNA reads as TGTGCCAGCAGTCCCCCGGTTGGGGAGTGGTACGTC. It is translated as CASSPPVGEWYV.

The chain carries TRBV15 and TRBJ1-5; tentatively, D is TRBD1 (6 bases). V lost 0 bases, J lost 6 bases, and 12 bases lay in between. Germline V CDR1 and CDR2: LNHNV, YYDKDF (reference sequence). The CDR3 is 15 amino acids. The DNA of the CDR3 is TGTGCCACCAGCAGAGATGGACAGTCGCCTCAGCCCCAGCATTTT. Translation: CATSRDGQSPQPQHF.

CDR3 region: CATNYRPNQPQHF. In DNA, the CDR3 is TGTGCCACTAATTATCGTCCGAATCAGCCCCAGCATTTT. The V call is TRBV2, the J call TRBJ1-5; D not resolved. The V gene lost 10 bases and the J gene lost 4 bases, with 14 bases spanning the gap. CDR1 and CDR2 from the germline V gene are SNHLY and FYNNEI. The length of the CDR3 is 13 residues.

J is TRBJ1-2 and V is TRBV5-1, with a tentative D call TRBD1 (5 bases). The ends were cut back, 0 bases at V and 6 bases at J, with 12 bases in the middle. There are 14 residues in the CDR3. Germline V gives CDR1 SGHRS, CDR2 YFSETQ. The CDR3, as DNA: TGCGCCAGCAGCTTGGAGGCAGGGTGGAATGGCTACACCTTC. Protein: CASSLEAGWNGYTF. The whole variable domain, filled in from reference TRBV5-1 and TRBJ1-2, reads KAGVTQTPRYLIKTRGQQVTLSCSPISGHRSVSWYQQTPGQGLQFLFEYFSETQRNKGNFPGRFSGRQFSNSRSEMNVSTLELGDSALYLCASSLEAGWNGYTFGSGTRLTVV.

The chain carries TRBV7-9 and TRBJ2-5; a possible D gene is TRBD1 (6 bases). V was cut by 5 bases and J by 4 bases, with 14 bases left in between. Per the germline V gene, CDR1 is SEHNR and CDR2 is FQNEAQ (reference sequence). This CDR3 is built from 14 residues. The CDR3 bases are TGTGCCAGCAGCATTCTTGTCAGGGGAGAGACCCAGTACTTC. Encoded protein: CASSILVRGETQYF.

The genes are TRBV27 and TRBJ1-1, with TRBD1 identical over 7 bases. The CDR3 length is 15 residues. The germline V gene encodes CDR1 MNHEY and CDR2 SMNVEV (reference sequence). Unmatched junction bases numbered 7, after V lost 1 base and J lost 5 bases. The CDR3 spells CASSLYVTGTTEAFF. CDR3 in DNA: TGTGCCAGCAGTTTATATGTGACAGGGACTACTGAAGCTTTCTTT.

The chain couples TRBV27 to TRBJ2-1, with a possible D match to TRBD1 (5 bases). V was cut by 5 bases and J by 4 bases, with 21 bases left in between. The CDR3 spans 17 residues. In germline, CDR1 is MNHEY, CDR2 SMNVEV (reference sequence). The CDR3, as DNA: TGTGCCAGCAGTCACTCCCTGACAGCCTTAGGATACAATGAGCAGTTCTTC. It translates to CASSHSLTALGYNEQFF.

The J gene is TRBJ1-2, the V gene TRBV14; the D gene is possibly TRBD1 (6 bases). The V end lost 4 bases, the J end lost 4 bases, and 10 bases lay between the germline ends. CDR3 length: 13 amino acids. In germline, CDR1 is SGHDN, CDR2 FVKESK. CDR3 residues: CASSRGPLYGYTF. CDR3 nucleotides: TGTGCCAGCAGCCGGGGGCCTCTCTATGGCTACACCTTC.